This TCR beta chain was observed in a study of blood T cell repertoires in COVID-19. Across the whole study: Specimens from acute and convalescent COVID-19 originated in the United States, Italy and Spain. Nucleic acid was either cDNA or gDNA, and it came from T cells, B-cell-depleted T cells, or PBMCs.

As processed by the authors: Amplifying reference gene primers gave estimates of nucleated cell counts. Sequenced by immunoSEQ multiplex PCR; TCRdb stores in-frame clones only, minus some. That table gives V, J and clone size, and the DNA gave D and trimming. The sample lists 250,000 to 300,000 clones; roughly 79% were seen once. The germline V gene encodes CDR1 MNHNY and CDR2 SVGAGI (reference sequence). Trimming removed 0 bases at V and 7 bases at J, with 4 bases between. This CDR3 region has 12 residues. The sample comprised peripheral blood. The origin of this receptor is a woman aged 60-75 years with active or convalescent COVID-19. V is TRBV6-6 and J is TRBJ1-5, with D unresolved. The CDR3 here is CASSYSGQPQHF. The CDR3 region has the DNA TGTGCCAGCAGTTACTCGGGCCAGCCCCAGCATTTT.